This T cell receptor (beta chain) was captured in a study of blood T cells in healthy people across ages (dated by TCRdb to the mid-2010s). With respect to the entire study: Template switching captured roughly one uniquely barcoded TCR beta cDNA molecule per two T cells in model experiments. The study measured age-related changes in TCR beta repertoire diversity using deep sequencing normalized with unique cDNA molecular identifiers. The donors were divided into four age groups: young (average approximately 17 years), middle-aged (roughly 42), aged (about 60) and long-lived (about 79). To avoid experimental bias, donors of different ages were randomly spread across the sequencing lanes. Two additional independent replicas of 1 million unique cDNA reads from the same blood draw were analyzed for two donors (one aged 18 to 30 and one aged 80 or older).

Here is what the overall study found, with its caveats: As age increased, observed TCR beta diversity per million T cells dropped in a roughly linear way, and a significant reduction was already evident by age 40. A strong correlation was found between observed TCR beta diversity and the percentage of naive T cells measured by flow cytometry. Compared with the aged group, the long-lived group had more naive CD4+ T cells, fewer expanded clones and increased TCR diversity, a pattern suggesting age selection. Donor CMV infection status was unknown, potentially confounding age-related changes in expanded clonotypes. Estimates of total diversity based on one million sequenced T cells were regarded as lower bounds and as underestimates. Since profiling was done on bulk unsorted PBMCs, naive and antigen-experienced compartments could not be conclusively compared.

This clonotype was counted a single time. Its antigen is unknown. Per-nucleotide qualities are absent, and no much larger clonotype sits a single base away. One read alone is a weak basis. Library method: 5' RACE. TCRdb shows the sequencer as Illumina HiSeq 2500. A second PCR of about 7 to 12 cycles was run with a J-beta primer mix and a sample-barcoded 5' primer. Each TCR beta cDNA molecule received a unique molecular identifier from a template-switch 5' adaptor carrying 12 random nucleotides. At least 2.5 million CDR3-containing paired-end reads were obtained from each sample. First-strand cDNA synthesis was performed from all RNA using the Mint cDNA synthesis kit, with priming by a TRBC-specific oligonucleotide. Following uracil-DNA glycosylase treatment, all cDNA underwent a first 18-cycle PCR with the universal primers M1SS and BC2_uni_R. The authors' analysis ran thus. Each sample was normalized by randomly selecting 1 million high-quality reads, each carrying a distinct molecular identifier. Reads with shared molecular identifiers were discarded instead of being binned into consensus sequences. MiTCR, with a Q25 quality threshold and the strictest error-elimination algorithm, was used for CDR3 identification, clonotype clustering and error correction. A nonparametric unseen species model with Euler transformation was used to estimate lower-bound total TCR beta diversity. Using fastp at Q25 and MiXCR, TCRdb reprocessed the public reads and kept productive beta chains. Each entry merges the rows of one CDR3 protein and shows their most common DNA and genes. The V and J calls and clone size are TCRdb's, not the authors'. The sample table holds roughly 1.7 million distinct CDR3 sequences, of which about 32% were seen once. Around 11% of the sample belongs to the ten largest clones.

The roughly 38 donors, aged about 6 to 95 years, were systemically healthy Caucasian individuals from Russia. Around 9.7 milliliters of peripheral blood were collected from each donor into EDTA-treated Vacutainer tubes. Ficoll-Paque density-gradient centrifugation was used to isolate PBMCs, with at least 7 million per sample. Total RNA was extracted from PBMCs with Trizol reagent, with at least 5.5 micrograms obtained per sample. For every donor, an aliquot of PBMCs went through flow cytometry to measure the percentages of naive CD45RAhigh/CD27high T cells. V gives up 5 bases and J gives up 6 bases, and the segment between their germline ends measures 12 bases. Including the terminal cysteine and phenylalanine, the CDR3 comprises 13 residues. Only the CDR3 DNA stays, 39 bases, in frame from base 1. CDR1 and CDR2 (SGHTA, FQGNSA) derive from the germline V gene.

The sequencing sample was made of blood. The receptor was isolated from a woman aged 30 to 39 in good health. The rearrangement joined TRBV7-2 to TRBJ2-3; the D gene is possibly TRBD2, with 5 bases matching. The DNA sequence follows: TGTGCCAGCAGCCCTGTCAGGACTGATACGCAGTATTTT. Its protein is CASSPVRTDTQYF.